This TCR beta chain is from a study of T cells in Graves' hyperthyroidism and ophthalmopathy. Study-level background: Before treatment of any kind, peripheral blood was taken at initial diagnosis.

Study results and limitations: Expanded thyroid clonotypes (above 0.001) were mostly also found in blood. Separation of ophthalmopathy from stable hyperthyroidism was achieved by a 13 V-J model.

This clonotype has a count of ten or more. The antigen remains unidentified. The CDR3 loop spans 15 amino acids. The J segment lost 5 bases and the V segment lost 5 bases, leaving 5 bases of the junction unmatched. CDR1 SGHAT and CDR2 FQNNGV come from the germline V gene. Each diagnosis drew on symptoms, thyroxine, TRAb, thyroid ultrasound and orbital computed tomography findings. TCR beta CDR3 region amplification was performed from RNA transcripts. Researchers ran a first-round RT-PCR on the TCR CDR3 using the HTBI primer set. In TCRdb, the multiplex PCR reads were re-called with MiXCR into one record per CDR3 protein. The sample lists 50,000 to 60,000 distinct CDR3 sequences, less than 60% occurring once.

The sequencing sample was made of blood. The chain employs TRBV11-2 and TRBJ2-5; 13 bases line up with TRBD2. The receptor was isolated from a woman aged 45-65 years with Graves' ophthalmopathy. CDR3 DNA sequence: TGTGCCAGCAGCACGGGGACTAGCGGGGATGAGACCCAGTACTTC. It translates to CASSTGTSGDETQYF.